The present T cell receptor beta chain was sequenced within a study of cytomegalovirus exposure and HLA in healthy donors. Overall study context: The approximately 120 million unique TCR beta sequences, from around 200 million T cells, were found by an earlier analysis.

The CDR3 sequence is 13 residues long. Germline V gene data show CDR1 as ENHRY and CDR2 as SYGVKD. J was trimmed by 5 bases and V by 10 bases; bases with no gene match: 10. The PCR had 60 Vbeta and 13 Jbeta primers. Repertoires were generated with immunoSEQ multiplex PCR, while TCRdb's copy carries only in-frame clones and drops some. The profile shows approximately 250,000 clones, about 85% of them singletons. Broader study findings: DRB1 had the most TCR associations and HLA-C the fewest, a later analysis found, with rates varying by HLA locus. By a later analysis, the bulk of CMV-associated TCR beta chains appeared HLA-restricted.

As concerns this clone: Its antigen is as yet unknown.

The sequenced material came from PBMCs. This rearrangement joins TRBV10-3 to TRBJ2-5, with TRBD1 matching over 7 bases. The sequence was obtained from a girl aged 2 to 9 in good health and CMV-seronegative. The CDR3 sequence is CATSGTAKETQYF. The CDR3 nucleotides are TGTGCCACATCCGGGACAGCGAAGGAGACCCAGTACTTC.